These 26 T cell receptor beta chains originate from one sample sequenced in a study of T cells in Graves' hyperthyroidism and ophthalmopathy. Amplified TCR beta CDR3 regions came from RNA transcripts. Initially, a first-round RT-PCR of the TCR CDR3 employed the HTBI primer set. From the multiplex PCR reads, TCRdb called clonotypes with MiXCR, one entry per CDR3 protein. Among a few hundred thousand distinct CDR3 sequences listed, roughly 46% were seen once. Sequenced material: peripheral blood or thyroid tissue (not recorded which). The receptors were gathered from a young woman with Graves' hyperthyroidism.

This clonotype was detected a few times. V is TRBV19 and J is TRBJ1-5; D is ambiguous. Trimming stripped 1 base from V and 6 bases from J, with 7 bases between. The CDR3 is 13 amino acids. Germline-derived CDR1 and CDR2 are LNHDA and SQIVND (reference sequence). The CDR3 region is CASSIVSVQPQHF. CDR3 in DNA: TGTGCCAGTAGTATAGTGTCCGTTCAGCCCCAGCATTTT.

This clonotype appeared many times. The chain is built from TRBV29-1 and TRBJ1-2; 8 bases are a match to TRBD1. Germline assignment: CDR1 SQVTM and CDR2 ANQGSEA. The V gene end was trimmed by 4 bases and the J gene end by 1 base; junction bases not matched to a gene: 2. The CDR3 extends over 13 amino acids. The CDR3 loop reads CSVGTGINYGYTF. As DNA, the CDR3 is TGCAGCGTTGGGACAGGGATTAACTATGGCTACACCTTC.

In this sample, this clonotype turned up a few times. The chain is built from TRBV24-1 and TRBJ2-5; 8 bases map to TRBD1. CDR3 length equals 16 residues. The V gene's germline CDR1 is KGHDR and CDR2 SFDVKD. J gave up 5 bases and V 0 bases, and 7 bases lay outside the gene matches. The CDR3 protein is CATSDLRTGSGETQYF. The CDR3 DNA is TGTGCCACCAGTGATTTGCGGACAGGGAGTGGGGAGACCCAGTACTTC.

This clonotype was counted at least ten times. This sequence joins TRBV7-9 and TRBJ2-7; a possible D gene is TRBD2 (5 bases). Germline assignment: CDR1 SEHNR and CDR2 FQNEAQ (reference sequence). Between the trimmed V and J ends, which lost 5 bases and 3 bases, there was a span of 14 bases. This CDR3 is 14 amino acids long. The CDR3 loop is CASSERGSGYEQYF. The CDR3 DNA reads as TGTGCCAGCAGCGAGCGAGGGAGCGGCTACGAGCAGTACTTC. The whole variable domain, remainder taken from reference TRBV7-9 and TRBJ2-7, is DTGVSQNPRHKITKRGQNVTFRCDPISEHNRLYWYRQTLGQGPEFLTYFQNEAQLEKSRLLSDRFSAERPKGSFSTLEIQRTEQGDSAMYLCASSERGSGYEQYFGPGTRLTVT.

The rearrangement uses TRBV7-9 and TRBJ1-4; D remains unclear. Trimming stripped 5 bases from V and 7 bases from J, with 14 bases between. CDR3 length: 14 amino acids. Germline CDR1 SEHNR, CDR2 FQNEAQ (reference sequence). CDR3 DNA: TGTGCCAGCAGCCGCCGGCCCGTTGGTGAAAAACTGTTTTTT. Amino acid sequence: CASSRRPVGEKLFF. Filled out from reference TRBV7-9 and TRBJ1-4, the complete variable domain reads DTGVSQNPRHKITKRGQNVTFRCDPISEHNRLYWYRQTLGQGPEFLTYFQNEAQLEKSRLLSDRFSAERPKGSFSTLEIQRTEQGDSAMYLCASSRRPVGEKLFFGSGTQLSVL.

The rearrangement uses TRBV12-3 or TRBV12-4 and TRBJ1-2; D is unresolved. This CDR3 has 11 residues. V was trimmed by 5 bases and J by 7 bases, leaving 8 bases between them. The chain's CDR3 is CASSLLGGYTF. CDR3 nucleotide sequence: TGTGCCAGCAGTCTCCTGGGTGGCTACACCTTC.

This clonotype was counted many times. CDR3: CASSKSVGRKYF. Here the CDR3 DNA reads TGTGCCAGCAGCAAGTCTGTGGGACGCAAGTACTTC. The chain links TRBV7-2 to TRBJ2-5, with D perhaps given as TRBD1 or TRBD2 (5 bases each). From germline, CDR1 is SGHTA and CDR2 FQGNSA. The CDR3 sequence is 12 residues long. V was shortened by 5 bases and J by 12 bases, with 16 bases between the two germline ends.

Remarks on this clonotype: The CDR3 ends on some other residue instead of the conserved phenylalanine or tryptophan, so this is likely a read error. J is TRBJ2-5 and V is TRBV24-1; 7 bases agree with TRBD2. This CDR3 region has 16 residues. With 2 bases clipped from V and 0 bases from J, the junction kept 5 bases outside the gene matches. The germline gives CDR1 KGHDR, CDR2 SFDVKD. The CDR3 DNA follows: TGTGCCACCAGTGATTCCGGGGGGTCGTACCAAGAGACCCAGTACCTC. This codes for CATSDSGGSYQETQYL.

The V gene is TRBV7-6, the J gene TRBJ1-1; perhaps TRBD1 as D (5 bases). CDR1 is SGHVS, CDR2 FNYEAQ, per germline. The CDR3 spans 13 residues. V lost 0 bases and J 8 bases, leaving 10 bases between the germline ends. CDR3 in DNA: TGTGCCAGCAGCTTAGCTGGGGCCGAGGAAGCTTTCTTT. This codes for CASSLAGAEEAFF. Combining the CDR3 with reference TRBV7-6 and TRBJ1-1 gives the whole variable domain GAGVSQSPRYKVTKRGQDVALRCDPISGHVSLYWYRQALGQGPEFLTYFNYEAQQDKSGLPNDRFSAERPEGSISTLTIQRTEQRDSAMYRCASSLAGAEEAFFGQGTRLTVV.

A few counts support this clonotype. V is TRBV14 and J is TRBJ1-4; D gene unclear. Trimming left V 1 base short and J 3 bases short, with 6 bases between. Germline lookup yields CDR1 SGHDN and CDR2 FVKESK. This CDR3 spans 14 amino acids. In DNA, the CDR3 is TGTGCCAGCAGCCAAGGTCGGGCTAATGAAAAACTGTTTTTT. Translated, it gives CASSQGRANEKLFF. Drawing the rest from reference TRBV14 and TRBJ1-4, the complete variable domain is EAGVTQFPSHSVIEKGQTVTLRCDPISGHDNLYWYRRVMGKEIKFLLHFVKESKQDESGMPNNRFLAERTGGTYSTLKVQPAELEDSGVYFCASSQGRANEKLFFGSGTQLSVL.

Only a few counts were recorded for this clonotype. Germline is not matched at one junction end, which may reflect a read error. The genes are TRBV12-3 or TRBV12-4 and TRBJ1-5; D gene uncertain. CDR3 size: 14 residues. DNA of the CDR3: TGTGCCAGCAGTGTAGCAGGAGGGCATCAGCCCCAGCATTTT. It translates to CASSVAGGHQPQHF.

J is TRBJ2-6 and V is TRBV5-5; D possibly corresponds to TRBD2 (5 bases). The CDR3 loop spans 16 amino acids. Between the trimmed V and J ends, which lost 2 bases and 0 bases, there was a span of 9 bases. Per germline, CDR1 SGHKS and CDR2 YYEKEE (reference sequence). CDR3 nucleotide sequence: TGTGCCAGCAGCTTCGGGGTAAACTCTGGGGCCAACGTCCTGACTTTC. It is translated as CASSFGVNSGANVLTF.

This chain connects TRBV19 to TRBJ2-3, with D hard to call. Germline loops: CDR1 LNHDA, CDR2 SQIVND (reference sequence). Trimming pared 8 bases from V and 14 bases from J, leaving 17 bases between. The CDR3 extends over 11 amino acids. The CDR3: CASFASGPWYF. In DNA, the CDR3 is TGTGCCAGTTTCGCGTCGGGTCCATGGTATTTT.

The genes are TRBV5-8 and TRBJ1-1, with D tentatively TRBD1 (5 bases). Trimming cost V 2 bases and J 5 bases, with 16 bases left between them. CDR1 SGHTS and CDR2 YDEGEE come from the germline V gene. This CDR3 comprises 15 residues. The CDR3: CASSLGAGYGTEAFF. CDR3 nucleotide sequence: TGTGCCAGCAGCTTAGGGGCAGGGTATGGGACTGAAGCTTTCTTT.

This clonotype was seen ten or more times. The chain has TRBV12-3 or TRBV12-4 and TRBJ1-1, with D tentatively TRBD1 (5 bases). This CDR3 spans 15 amino acids. Trimming removed 3 bases from V and 4 bases from J, with 15 bases in between. Here the CDR3 DNA reads TGTGCCAGCAGTTTGTCCAGGGCCCGTGGCACTGAAGCTTTCTTT. Amino acids: CASSLSRARGTEAFF.

This rearrangement joins TRBV9 to TRBJ1-5, with 9 bases identical to TRBD1. This CDR3 is 16 amino acids long. After removal of 5 bases from V and 2 bases from J, the junction contained 8 bases not matched to a gene. CDR1 and CDR2 (germline): SGDLS, YYNGEE. The CDR3 spells CASSADRGRGNQPQHF. The CDR3 coding sequence is TGTGCCAGCAGTGCTGACAGGGGGAGAGGCAATCAGCCCCAGCATTTT.

In its sample, this clonotype was seen many times. Germline and junction disagree at one end, which may indicate a read error. The chain recombines TRBV5-1 with TRBJ1-3, with D unresolved. This CDR3 region has 11 residues. CDR1 and CDR2 from the germline V gene are SGHRS and YFSETQ. DNA for the CDR3: TGTGCCAGCAGCTTAGGTGACACCATATATTTT. As protein: CASSLGDTIYF.

The chain is built from TRBV25-1 and TRBJ1-2; D possibly corresponds to TRBD1 (5 bases). The CDR3 covers 13 residues. Germline CDR1 and CDR2: MGHDK and SYGVNS. The CDR3 protein is CARDLGGRDGYTF. The CDR3 DNA reads TGTGCTAGAGATTTGGGGGGGAGGGATGGCTACACCTTC.

The rearrangement links TRBV19 to TRBJ1-5, with D tentatively TRBD1 (6 bases). The CDR3 has 14 amino acids. Trimming left V 5 bases short and J 6 bases short, with 14 bases between. From germline, CDR1 is LNHDA and CDR2 SQIVND (reference sequence). CDR3 coding DNA: TGTGCCAGTAGTGAGACAGGACGGGGTCAGCCCCAGCATTTT. Its translation: CASSETGRGQPQHF.

This clonotype was seen repeatedly, ten times or more. One junction end does not reproduce the germline sequence, and a read error may be involved. The rearrangement joins TRBV29-1 to TRBJ2-5; the D call may be TRBD1 or TRBD2 (5 bases each). The germline V gene has CDR1 SQVTM and CDR2 ANQGSEA. This CDR3 region has 12 residues. The chain's CDR3 is CSVEGDHETQYF. Written as DNA, the CDR3 is TGCAGCGTTGAAGGGGACCATGAGACCCAGTACTTC. Full variable domain (rest looked up from reference TRBV29-1 and TRBJ2-5): SAVISQKPSRDICQRGTSLTIQCQVDSQVTMMFWYRQQPGQSLTLIATANQGSEATYESGFVIDKFPISRPNLTFSTLTVSNMSPEDSSIYLCSVEGDHETQYFGPGTRLLVL.

The chain joins TRBV16 to TRBJ1-3; D unresolved. The CDR3 is 15 residues long. Trimming cost V 0 bases and J 0 bases, with 6 bases left between them. Germline V lookup: CDR1 KGHSY, CDR2 FQNENV. CDR3 sequence reads: CASSQSPLSGNTIYF. CDR3 nucleotide sequence: TGTGCCAGCAGCCAATCGCCCCTCTCTGGAAACACCATATATTTT.

The table lists this clonotype with many counts. The chain employs TRBV7-6 and TRBJ2-5; no firm D call. V was trimmed by 6 bases and J by 2 bases, leaving 13 bases between them. Germline V gene sequence: CDR1 SGHVS, CDR2 FNYEAQ. This CDR3 spans 14 amino acids. The CDR3 is CASSHRLTQETQYF. The CDR3 DNA reads as TGTGCCAGCAGTCACCGGTTGACACAAGAGACCCAGTACTTC.

The table lists this clonotype with a count of one. This may be a read error, as it is one base from a much larger clone. The genes are TRBV7-9 and TRBJ2-5, with D uncertain. In germline, CDR1 is SEHNR, CDR2 FQNEAQ (reference sequence). Between the trimmed V and J ends, which lost 1 base and 4 bases, there was a span of 4 bases. The length of the CDR3 is 12 residues. CDR3 sequence: CASSLDSETQYF. The DNA for the CDR3 is TGTGCCAGCAGCTTAGACTCAGAGACCCAGTACTTC.

The V gene is TRBV29-1, the J gene TRBJ1-2; a weak D match, TRBD1 (5 bases). Trimming pared 0 bases from V and 8 bases from J, leaving 13 bases between. From germline, CDR1 is SQVTM and CDR2 ANQGSEA. CDR3 length: 13 amino acids. The CDR3 DNA reads TGCAGCGTTGAAGATGGGGGGACTAGCGGCTACACCTTC. Translation: CSVEDGGTSGYTF.

The rearrangement links TRBV12-3 or TRBV12-4 to TRBJ1-5; D call uncertain. This CDR3 is built from 15 residues. Between the trimmed V and J ends, which lost 3 bases and 6 bases, there was a span of 15 bases. The CDR3 is CASSLSRPAGQPQHF. In DNA form, the CDR3 reads TGTGCCAGCAGTTTGTCCCGTCCCGCCGGTCAGCCCCAGCATTTT.

A word on this clonotype: This may be a read error, as it is one base from a much larger clone. This chain uses TRBV7-2 with TRBJ2-7; D might be TRBD2 (5 bases). The CDR3 has 12 amino acids. Germline V gene data show CDR1 as SGHTA and CDR2 as FQGNSA. The DNA for the CDR3 is TGTGCCAGCAGACCTGACACCGGGGAGCTGTACTTC. Its protein product is CASRPDTGELYF.